This T cell receptor (beta chain) was captured in a study of blood T cell repertoires in COVID-19. Study-level background: Acute and convalescent COVID-19 specimens originated in the United States, Italy and Spain. Sample material is recorded as cDNA or gDNA derived from T cells, B-cell-depleted T cells, or PBMCs.

This clone was found a few times. Original processing methods: Reference gene primer amplification gave nucleated cell count estimates. Generated by immunoSEQ multiplex PCR, the TCRdb table keeps only in-frame clones and is missing some. V, J and clone size were drawn from that table, and D and trimming were deduced from the DNA. The sample includes about 340,000 clones, 65% to 85% of them seen just once. V gave up 4 bases and J gave up 2 bases, with 14 bases separating them. Germline CDR1 and CDR2: MNHNY and SVGAGI (reference sequence). The CDR3 spans 15 residues. The sample consisted of peripheral blood. The TCR was taken from a man aged 25 to 40 with active or convalescent COVID-19. The chain combines TRBV6-6 with TRBJ1-1, with D unresolved. The DNA for the CDR3 is TGTGCCAGCAGTTCTCTAACGAGCCTCAACACTGAAGCTTTCTTT. Protein product: CASSSLTSLNTEAFF.